The T cell receptor (beta chain) under discussion was sequenced for a study of cytomegalovirus exposure and HLA in healthy donors. The V and J ends lost 4 bases and 2 bases respectively, with 14 bases between them. The germline gives CDR1 SGHDT, CDR2 YYEEEE. The length of the CDR3 is 15 residues. Amplification used 60 Vbeta primers and 13 Jbeta primers. TCRdb's copy holds only in-frame clones and misses some; the assay was immunoSEQ multiplex PCR. The sample consists of about 160,000 clones, more than 75% of them appearing once. The chain employs TRBV5-6 and TRBJ2-3, with D perhaps matching TRBD1 (6 bases). The receptor was derived from a man aged 18 to 29 in good health and CMV-seropositive. The sequenced sample consisted of PBMCs. CDR3 sequence reads: CASSITGTATDTQYF. CDR3 sequence (DNA): TGTGCCAGCAGCATCACAGGGACCGCCACAGATACGCAGTATTTT. Drawing the rest from reference TRBV5-6 and TRBJ2-3, the complete variable domain is DAGVTQSPTHLIKTRGQQVTLRCSPKSGHDTVSWYQQALGQGPQFIFQYYEEEERQRGNFPDRFSGHQFPNYSSELNVNALLLGDSALYLCASSITGTATDTQYFGPGTRLTVL.